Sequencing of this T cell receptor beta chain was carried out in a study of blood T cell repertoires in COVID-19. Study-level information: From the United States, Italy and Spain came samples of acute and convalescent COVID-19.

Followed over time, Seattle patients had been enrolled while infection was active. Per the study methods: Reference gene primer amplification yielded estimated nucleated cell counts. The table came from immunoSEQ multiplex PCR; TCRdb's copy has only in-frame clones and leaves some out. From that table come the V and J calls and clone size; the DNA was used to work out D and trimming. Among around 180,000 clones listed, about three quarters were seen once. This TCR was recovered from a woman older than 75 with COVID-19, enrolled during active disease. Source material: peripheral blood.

The CDR3 bases are TGCAGCGTTGGGACAGGGTCCTACGAGCAGTACTTC. Protein: CSVGTGSYEQYF. V is TRBV29-1 and J is TRBJ2-7, with 8 bases aligning to TRBD1. The junction had 0 bases not matched to a gene; V was cut back by 4 bases and J by 1 base. The CDR3 spans 12 residues. Germline CDR1 reads SQVTM; CDR2 reads ANQGSEA.